Below, one TCR beta chain is given with its context. This may stem from a read error, because a much larger clone lies one nucleotide away. The data belong to a study of regulatory and conventional T cells in breast cancer. Trimming left V 2 bases short and J 5 bases short, with 12 bases between. CDR3 size: 14 residues. Germline V lookup: CDR1 SGHTA, CDR2 FQGNSA. TCRdb independently ran MiXCR on the PCR reads; one entry per CDR3 protein. The data hold 15,000 to 20,000 distinct CDR3 sequences, with 25% to 40% observed a single time. The origin of this receptor is a female donor in good health. The chain carries TRBV7-2 and TRBJ2-5, with TRBD2 as a possible D gene (5 bases). Sequencing was done on a sample of conventional T cells from blood. CDR3 loop: CASSLSFSAETQYF. The CDR3, as DNA: TGTGCCAGCAGCTTATCCTTTAGCGCTGAGACCCAGTACTTC.